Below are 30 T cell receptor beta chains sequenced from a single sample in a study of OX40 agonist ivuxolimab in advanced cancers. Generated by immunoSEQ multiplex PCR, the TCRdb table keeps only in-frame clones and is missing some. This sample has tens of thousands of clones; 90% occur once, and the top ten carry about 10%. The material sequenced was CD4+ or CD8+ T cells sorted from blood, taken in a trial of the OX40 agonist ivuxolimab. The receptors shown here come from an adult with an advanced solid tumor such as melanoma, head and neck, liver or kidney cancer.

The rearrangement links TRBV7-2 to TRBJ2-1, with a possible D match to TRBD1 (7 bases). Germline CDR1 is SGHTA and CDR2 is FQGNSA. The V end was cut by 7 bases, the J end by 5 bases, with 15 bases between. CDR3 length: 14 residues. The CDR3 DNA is TGTGCCAGCAAATCCAGGGGGGATAACAATGAGCAGTTCTTC. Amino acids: CASKSRGDNNEQFF. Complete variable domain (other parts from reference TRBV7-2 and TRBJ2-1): GAGVSQSPSNKVTEKGKDVELRCDPISGHTALYWYRQSLGQGLEFLIYFQGNSAPDKSGLPSDRFSAERTGGSVSTLTIQRTQQEDSAVYLCASKSRGDNNEQFFGPGTRLTVL.

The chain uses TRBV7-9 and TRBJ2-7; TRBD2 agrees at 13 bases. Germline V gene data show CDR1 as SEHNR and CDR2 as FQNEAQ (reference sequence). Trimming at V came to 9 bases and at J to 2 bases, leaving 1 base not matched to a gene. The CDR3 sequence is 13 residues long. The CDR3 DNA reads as TGTGCCAGTGGACTAGCGGGAGCCTACGAGCAGTACTTC. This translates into CASGLAGAYEQYF.

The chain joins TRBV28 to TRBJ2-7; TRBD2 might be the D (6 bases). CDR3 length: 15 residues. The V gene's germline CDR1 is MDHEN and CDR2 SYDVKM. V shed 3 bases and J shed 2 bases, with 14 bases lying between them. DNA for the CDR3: TGTGCCAGCAGTTTGGGTGGGAGGTCCCCCTACGAGCAGTACTTC. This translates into CASSLGGRSPYEQYF.

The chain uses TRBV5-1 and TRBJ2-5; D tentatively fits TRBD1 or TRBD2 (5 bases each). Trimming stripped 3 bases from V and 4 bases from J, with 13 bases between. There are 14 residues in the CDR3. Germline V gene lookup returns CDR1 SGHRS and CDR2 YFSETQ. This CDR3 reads CASSSAAGRETQYF. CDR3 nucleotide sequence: TGCGCCAGCAGCTCAGCCGCAGGGAGAGAGACCCAGTACTTC.

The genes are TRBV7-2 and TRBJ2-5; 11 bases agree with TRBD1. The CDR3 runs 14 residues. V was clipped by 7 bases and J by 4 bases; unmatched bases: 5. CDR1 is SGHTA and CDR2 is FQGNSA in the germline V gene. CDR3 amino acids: CASTDRGLSETQYF. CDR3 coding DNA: TGTGCCAGCACGGACAGGGGGCTGTCAGAGACCCAGTACTTC.

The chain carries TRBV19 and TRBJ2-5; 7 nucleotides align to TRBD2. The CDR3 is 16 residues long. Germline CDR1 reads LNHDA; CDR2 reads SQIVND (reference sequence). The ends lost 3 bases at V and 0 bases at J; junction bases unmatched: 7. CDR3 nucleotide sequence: TGTGCCAGTAGTATTGGGTACGGGAGGTACCAAGAGACCCAGTACTTC. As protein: CASSIGYGRYQETQYF. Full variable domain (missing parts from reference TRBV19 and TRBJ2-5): DGGITQSPKYLFRKEGQNVTLSCEQNLNHDAMYWYRQDPGQGLRLIYYSQIVNDFQKGDIAEGYSVSREKKESFPLTVTSAQKNPTAFYLCASSIGYGRYQETQYFGPGTRLLVL.

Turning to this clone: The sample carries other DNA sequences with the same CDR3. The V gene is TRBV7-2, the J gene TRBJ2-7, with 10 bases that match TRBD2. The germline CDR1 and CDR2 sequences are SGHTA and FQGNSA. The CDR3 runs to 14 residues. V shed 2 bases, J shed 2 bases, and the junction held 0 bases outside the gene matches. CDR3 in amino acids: CASSLTSGTYEQYF. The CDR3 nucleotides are TGTGCCAGCAGCTTAACTAGCGGGACCTACGAGCAGTACTTC.

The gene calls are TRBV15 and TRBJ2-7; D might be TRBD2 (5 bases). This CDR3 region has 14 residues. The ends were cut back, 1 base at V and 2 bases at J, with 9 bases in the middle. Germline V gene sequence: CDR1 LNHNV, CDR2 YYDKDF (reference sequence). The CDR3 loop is CATSRVEEAYEQYF. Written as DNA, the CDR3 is TGTGCCACCAGCAGAGTGGAGGAGGCCTACGAGCAGTACTTC.

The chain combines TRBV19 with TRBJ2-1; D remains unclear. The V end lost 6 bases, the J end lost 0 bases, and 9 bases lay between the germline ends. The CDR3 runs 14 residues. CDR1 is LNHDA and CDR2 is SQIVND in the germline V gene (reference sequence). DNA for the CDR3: TGTGCCAGTAGAAAGGTCAACTCCTACAATGAGCAGTTCTTC. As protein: CASRKVNSYNEQFF. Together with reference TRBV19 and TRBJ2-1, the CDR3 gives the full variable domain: DGGITQSPKYLFRKEGQNVTLSCEQNLNHDAMYWYRQDPGQGLRLIYYSQIVNDFQKGDIAEGYSVSREKKESFPLTVTSAQKNPTAFYLCASRKVNSYNEQFFGPGTRLTVL.

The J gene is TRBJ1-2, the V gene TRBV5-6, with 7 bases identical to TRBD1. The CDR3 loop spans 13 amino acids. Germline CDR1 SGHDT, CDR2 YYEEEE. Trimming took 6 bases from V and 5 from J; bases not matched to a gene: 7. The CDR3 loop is CASTRDRSYGYTF. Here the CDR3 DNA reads TGTGCCAGCACCCGGGACAGATCATATGGCTACACCTTC.

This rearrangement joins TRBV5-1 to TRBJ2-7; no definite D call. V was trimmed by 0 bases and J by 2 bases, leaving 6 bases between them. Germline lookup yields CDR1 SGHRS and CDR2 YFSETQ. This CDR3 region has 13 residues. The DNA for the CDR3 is TGCGCCAGCAGCTTGGCGCAGACCTACGAGCAGTACTTC. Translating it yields CASSLAQTYEQYF.

The CDR3 sequence is CASSFLAGGGIYNEQFF. The CDR3 DNA is TGTGCCAGCAGCTTCCTCGCAGGAGGCGGAATTTACAATGAGCAGTTCTTC. The chain couples TRBV7-9 to TRBJ2-1; TRBD2 might be the D (5 bases). The CDR3 runs 17 residues. Germline loops: CDR1 SEHNR, CDR2 FQNEAQ (reference sequence). Trimming stripped 3 bases from V and 4 bases from J, with 19 bases between.

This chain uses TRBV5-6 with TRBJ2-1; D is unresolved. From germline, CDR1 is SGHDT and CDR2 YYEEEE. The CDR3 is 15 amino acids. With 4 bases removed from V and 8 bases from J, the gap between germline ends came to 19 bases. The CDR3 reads CASSARLAQWDEQFF. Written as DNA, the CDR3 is TGTGCCAGCAGCGCCCGGCTCGCACAATGGGATGAGCAGTTCTTC. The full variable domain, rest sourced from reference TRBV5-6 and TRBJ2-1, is DAGVTQSPTHLIKTRGQQVTLRCSPKSGHDTVSWYQQALGQGPQFIFQYYEEEERQRGNFPDRFSGHQFPNYSSELNVNALLLGDSALYLCASSARLAQWDEQFFGPGTRLTVL.

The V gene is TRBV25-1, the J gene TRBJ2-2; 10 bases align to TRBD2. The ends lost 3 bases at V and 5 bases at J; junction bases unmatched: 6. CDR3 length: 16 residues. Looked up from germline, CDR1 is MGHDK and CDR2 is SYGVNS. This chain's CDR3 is CASSDRAGGRTGELFF. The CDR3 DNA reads TGTGCCAGCAGTGACCGAGCGGGAGGGAGGACCGGGGAGCTGTTTTTT.

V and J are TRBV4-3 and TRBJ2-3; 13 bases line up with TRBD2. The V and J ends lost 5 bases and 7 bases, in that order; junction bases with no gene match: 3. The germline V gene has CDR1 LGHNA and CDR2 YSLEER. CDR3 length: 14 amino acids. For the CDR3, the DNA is TGCGCCAGCAGCAGGACTAGCGGGAGTTATACGCAGTATTTT. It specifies CASSRTSGSYTQYF.

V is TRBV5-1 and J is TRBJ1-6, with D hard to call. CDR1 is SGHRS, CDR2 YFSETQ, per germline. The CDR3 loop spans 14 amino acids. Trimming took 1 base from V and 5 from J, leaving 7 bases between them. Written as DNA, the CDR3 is TGCGCCAGCAGCTTGAGCCAAGATAATTCACCCCTCCACTTT. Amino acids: CASSLSQDNSPLHF.

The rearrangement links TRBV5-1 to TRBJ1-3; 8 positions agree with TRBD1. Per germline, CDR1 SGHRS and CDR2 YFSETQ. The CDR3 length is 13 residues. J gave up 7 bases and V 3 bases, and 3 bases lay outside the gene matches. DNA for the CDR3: TGCGCCAGCAGCTACAGGGGGGGTAACACCATATATTTT. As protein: CASSYRGGNTIYF.

The CDR3 spells CASSGLGLAVYF. In DNA, the CDR3 is TGTGCCAGTAGTGGGTTGGGCCTAGCGGTCTACTTC. The rearrangement links TRBV19 to TRBJ2-5, with 7 bases lining up with TRBD2. Trimming removed 5 bases from V and 14 bases from J; junction bases left unmatched: 11. The germline V gene encodes CDR1 LNHDA and CDR2 SQIVND (reference sequence). This CDR3 is built from 12 residues.

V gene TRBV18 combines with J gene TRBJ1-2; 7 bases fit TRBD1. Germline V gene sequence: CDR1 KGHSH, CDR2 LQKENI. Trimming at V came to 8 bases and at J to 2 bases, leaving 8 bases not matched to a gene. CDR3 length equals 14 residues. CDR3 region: CASEGAPRNYGYTF. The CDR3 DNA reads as TGTGCCAGCGAGGGGGCCCCAAGGAACTATGGCTACACCTTC.

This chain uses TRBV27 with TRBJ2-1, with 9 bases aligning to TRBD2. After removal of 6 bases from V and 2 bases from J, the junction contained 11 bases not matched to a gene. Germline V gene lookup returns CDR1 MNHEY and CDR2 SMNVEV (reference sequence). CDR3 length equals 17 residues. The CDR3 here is CASRLMTSGPTYNEQFF. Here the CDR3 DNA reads TGTGCCAGCAGACTTATGACTAGCGGACCGACCTACAATGAGCAGTTCTTC.

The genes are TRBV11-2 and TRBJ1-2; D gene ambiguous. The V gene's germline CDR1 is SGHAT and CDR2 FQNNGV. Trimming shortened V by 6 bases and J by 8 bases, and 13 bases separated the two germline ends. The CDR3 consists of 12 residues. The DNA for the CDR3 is TGTGCCAGCAGGGGAACCACTATGGGCTACACCTTC. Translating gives CASRGTTMGYTF.

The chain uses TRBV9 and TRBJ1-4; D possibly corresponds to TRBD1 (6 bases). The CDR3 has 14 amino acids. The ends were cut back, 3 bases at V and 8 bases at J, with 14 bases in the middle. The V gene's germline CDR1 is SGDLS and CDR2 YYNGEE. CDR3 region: CASSAQGREEKLFF. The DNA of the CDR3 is TGTGCCAGCAGCGCTCAGGGGCGTGAAGAAAAACTGTTTTTT.

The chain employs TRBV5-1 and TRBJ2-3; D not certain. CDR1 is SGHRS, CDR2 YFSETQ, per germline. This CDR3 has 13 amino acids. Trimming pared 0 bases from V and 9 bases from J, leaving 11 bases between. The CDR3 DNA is TGCGCCAGCAGCTTGGATGAGGCAGGAACGCAGTATTTT. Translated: CASSLDEAGTQYF.

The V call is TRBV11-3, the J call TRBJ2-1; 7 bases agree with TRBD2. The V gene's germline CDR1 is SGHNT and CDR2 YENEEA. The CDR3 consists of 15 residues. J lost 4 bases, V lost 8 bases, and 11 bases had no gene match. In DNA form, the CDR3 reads TGTGCCAGCGGCTACGTCCGGGGGGTATACAATGAGCAGTTCTTC. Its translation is CASGYVRGVYNEQFF.

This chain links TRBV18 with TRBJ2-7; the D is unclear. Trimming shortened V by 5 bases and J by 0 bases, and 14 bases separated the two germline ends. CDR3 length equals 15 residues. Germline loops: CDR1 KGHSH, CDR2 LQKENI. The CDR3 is CASSSQGGNSYEQYF. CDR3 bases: TGTGCCAGCTCATCACAAGGTGGCAACTCCTACGAGCAGTACTTC.

The CDR3 reads CASSLRDTLNYGYTF. CDR3 DNA sequence: TGCGCCAGCAGCTTGAGGGACACACTAAACTATGGCTACACCTTC. This sequence joins TRBV5-1 and TRBJ1-2, with D maybe TRBD1 (6 bases). The CDR3 runs 15 residues. V gave up 1 base and J gave up 2 bases, with 12 bases separating them. The V gene's germline CDR1 is SGHRS and CDR2 YFSETQ.

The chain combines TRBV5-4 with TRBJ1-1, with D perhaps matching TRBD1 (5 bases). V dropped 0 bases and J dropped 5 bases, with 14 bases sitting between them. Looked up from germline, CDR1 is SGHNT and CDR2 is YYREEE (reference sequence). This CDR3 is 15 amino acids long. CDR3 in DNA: TGTGCCAGCAGCTTGGTTTCCGTGGGGGATACTGAAGCTTTCTTT. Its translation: CASSLVSVGDTEAFF. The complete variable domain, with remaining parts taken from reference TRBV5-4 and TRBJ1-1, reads ETGVTQSPTHLIKTRGQQVTLRCSSQSGHNTVSWYQQALGQGPQFIFQYYREEENGRGNFPPRFSGLQFPNYSSELNVNALELDDSALYLCASSLVSVGDTEAFFGQGTRLTVV.

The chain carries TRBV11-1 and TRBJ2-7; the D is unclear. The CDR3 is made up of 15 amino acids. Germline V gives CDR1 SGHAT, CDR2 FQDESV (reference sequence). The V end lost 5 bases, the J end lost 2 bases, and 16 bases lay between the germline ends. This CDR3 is CASSGSRDATYEQYF. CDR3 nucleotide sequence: TGTGCCAGCAGCGGCTCACGTGATGCCACCTACGAGCAGTACTTC.

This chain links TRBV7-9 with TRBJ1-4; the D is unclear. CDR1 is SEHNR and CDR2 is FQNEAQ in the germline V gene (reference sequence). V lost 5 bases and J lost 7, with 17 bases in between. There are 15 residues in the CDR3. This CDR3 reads CASSPPNVWGEKLFF. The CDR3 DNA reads TGTGCCAGCAGCCCCCCGAACGTATGGGGTGAAAAACTGTTTTTT. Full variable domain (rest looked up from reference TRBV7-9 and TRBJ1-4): DTGVSQNPRHKITKRGQNVTFRCDPISEHNRLYWYRQTLGQGPEFLTYFQNEAQLEKSRLLSDRFSAERPKGSFSTLEIQRTEQGDSAMYLCASSPPNVWGEKLFFGSGTQLSVL.

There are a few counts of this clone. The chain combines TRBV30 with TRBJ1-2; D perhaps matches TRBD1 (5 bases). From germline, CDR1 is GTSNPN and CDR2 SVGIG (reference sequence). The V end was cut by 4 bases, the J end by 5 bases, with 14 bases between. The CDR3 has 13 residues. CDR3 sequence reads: CAWTGIGGYGYTF. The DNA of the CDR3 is TGTGCCTGGACAGGGATCGGTGGGTATGGCTACACCTTC.